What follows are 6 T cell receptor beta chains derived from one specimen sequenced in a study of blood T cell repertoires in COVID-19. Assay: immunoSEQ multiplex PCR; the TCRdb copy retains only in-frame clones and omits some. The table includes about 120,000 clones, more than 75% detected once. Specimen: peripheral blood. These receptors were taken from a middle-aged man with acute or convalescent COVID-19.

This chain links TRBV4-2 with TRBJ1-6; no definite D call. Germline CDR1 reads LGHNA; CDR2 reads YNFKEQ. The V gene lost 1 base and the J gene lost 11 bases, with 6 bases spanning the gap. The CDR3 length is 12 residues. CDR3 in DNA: TGTGCCAGCAGCCAAGCGAGGACACCCCTCCACTTT. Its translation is CASSQARTPLHF.

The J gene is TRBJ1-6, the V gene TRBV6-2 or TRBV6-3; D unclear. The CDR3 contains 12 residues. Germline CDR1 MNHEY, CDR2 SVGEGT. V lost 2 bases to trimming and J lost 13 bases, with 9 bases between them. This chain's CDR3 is CASSYDRLPLHF. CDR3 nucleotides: TGTGCCAGCAGTTACGATCGACTGCCCCTCCACTTT.

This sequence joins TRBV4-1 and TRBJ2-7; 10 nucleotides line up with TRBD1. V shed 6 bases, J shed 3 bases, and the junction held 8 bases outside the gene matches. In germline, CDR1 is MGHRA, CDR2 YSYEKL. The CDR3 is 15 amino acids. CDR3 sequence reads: CASSLTGTGVYEQYF. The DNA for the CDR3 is TGCGCCAGCAGTCTAACCGGGACAGGGGTCTACGAGCAGTACTTC.

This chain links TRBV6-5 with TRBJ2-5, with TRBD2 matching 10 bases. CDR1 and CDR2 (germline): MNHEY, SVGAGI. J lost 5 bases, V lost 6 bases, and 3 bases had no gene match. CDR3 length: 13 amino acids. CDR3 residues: CASSNSGGETQYF. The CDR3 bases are TGTGCCAGCAGCAATAGCGGGGGGGAGACCCAGTACTTC.

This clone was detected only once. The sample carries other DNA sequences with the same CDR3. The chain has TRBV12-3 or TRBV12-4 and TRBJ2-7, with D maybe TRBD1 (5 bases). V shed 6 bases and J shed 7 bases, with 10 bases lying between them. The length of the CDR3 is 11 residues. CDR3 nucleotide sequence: TGTGCCAGCAGGGGGCGATATGAGCAGTACTTC. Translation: CASRGRYEQYF.

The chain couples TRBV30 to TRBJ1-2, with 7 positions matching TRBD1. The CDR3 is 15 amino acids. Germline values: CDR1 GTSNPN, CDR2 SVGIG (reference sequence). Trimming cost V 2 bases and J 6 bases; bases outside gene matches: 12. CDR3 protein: CAWSSGTFRGDGYTF. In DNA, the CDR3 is TGTGCCTGGAGTTCAGGGACATTCAGGGGGGATGGCTACACCTTC.